These 21 T cell receptor beta chains share one sample of origin, sequenced in a study of cytotoxic CD8 clonotypes in ibrutinib-treated CLL. Here immunoSEQ multiplex PCR was the method, and the copy in TCRdb shows in-frame clones only, minus some. Here the sample spans more than 140,000 clones, approximately 80% being singletons. This specimen was PBMCs, taken after 12 months of ibrutinib treatment. The receptors here all came from a human donor with chronic lymphocytic leukemia.

The chain is built from TRBV10-3 and TRBJ2-1; a possible D gene is TRBD2 (7 bases). CDR3 length: 13 residues. CDR1 ENHRY and CDR2 SYGVKD come from the germline V gene. Trimming left V 2 bases short and J 8 bases short, with 10 bases between. The CDR3 sequence: CAISEGRGDEQFF. CDR3 nucleotide sequence: TGTGCCATCAGTGAGGGGAGGGGGGATGAGCAGTTCTTC.

The J gene is TRBJ2-2, the V gene TRBV2; possibly TRBD2 for D (5 bases). Between the trimmed V and J ends, which lost 4 bases and 3 bases, there was a span of 18 bases. The CDR3 is made up of 17 amino acids. Per germline, CDR1 SNHLY and CDR2 FYNNEI. The CDR3 here is CASSGLWGVGDTGELFF. CDR3 bases: TGTGCCAGCAGTGGTTTATGGGGAGTGGGAGACACCGGGGAGCTGTTTTTT.

Only a few counts were recorded for this clone. The gene calls are TRBV19 and TRBJ2-7; 8 nucleotides align to TRBD1. Germline V lookup: CDR1 LNHDA, CDR2 SQIVND (reference sequence). The CDR3 contains 14 residues. Trimming removed 6 bases from V and 4 bases from J; junction bases left unmatched: 8. CDR3 sequence reads: CASSRQGITYEQYF. DNA for the CDR3: TGTGCCAGTAGCCGACAGGGGATTACGTACGAGCAGTACTTC.

This sequence joins TRBV2 and TRBJ1-2, with D unclear. Germline V gene sequence: CDR1 SNHLY, CDR2 FYNNEI. The V and J ends lost 8 bases and 0 bases respectively, with 7 bases between them. This CDR3 contains 12 residues. The chain's CDR3 is CASSGANYGYTF. CDR3 DNA sequence: TGTGCCAGCTCGGGTGCTAACTATGGCTACACCTTC.

The chain joins TRBV4-1 to TRBJ1-2, with 8 bases identical to TRBD1. Germline values: CDR1 MGHRA, CDR2 YSYEKL. The CDR3 spans 14 residues. V trimming: 2 bases; J trimming: 7 bases; junction bases outside the gene matches: 6. The CDR3 spells CASSQWTGLRGYTF. Written as DNA, the CDR3 is TGCGCCAGCAGCCAATGGACAGGGTTGCGTGGCTACACCTTC.

As to this clone: A much larger clone is a single base away; this may be a read error. The gene calls are TRBV7-9 and TRBJ2-2; no firm D call. Trimming shortened V by 5 bases and J by 5 bases, and 6 bases separated the two germline ends. Germline V lookup: CDR1 SEHNR, CDR2 FQNEAQ (reference sequence). This CDR3 has 12 residues. The CDR3 sequence: CASSPQTGELFF. CDR3 nucleotides: TGTGCCAGCAGCCCCCAGACCGGGGAGCTGTTTTTT.

Only a few counts were recorded for this clone. The chain has TRBV7-6 and TRBJ2-7, with D possibly matching TRBD1 (6 bases). This CDR3 spans 15 amino acids. V gave up 5 bases and J gave up 1 base, with 15 bases separating them. Germline-derived CDR1 and CDR2 are SGHVS and FNYEAQ. The chain's CDR3 is CASSASGTLSYEQYF. Here the CDR3 DNA reads TGTGCCAGCAGCGCCTCCGGGACACTTTCCTACGAGCAGTACTTC.

This rearrangement joins TRBV2 to TRBJ1-1; a possible D gene is TRBD1 (5 bases). Trimming stripped 10 bases from V and 5 bases from J, with 17 bases between. The CDR3 runs 13 residues. Germline lookup yields CDR1 SNHLY and CDR2 FYNNEI. CDR3 coding DNA: TGTGCCACCACGGGGCCAGGGATGACTGAAGCTTTCTTT. It yields the protein CATTGPGMTEAFF.

The V call is TRBV7-8, the J call TRBJ2-7; weak D call: TRBD1 (5 bases). Deletions cut 1 base from V and 2 bases from J, with 9 bases between. The CDR3 totals 14 residues. Germline CDR1 is SGHVS and CDR2 is FQNEAQ. The CDR3: CASSLGPGPYEQYF. The CDR3 coding sequence is TGTGCCAGCAGCTTAGGTCCAGGGCCCTACGAGCAGTACTTC.

The rearrangement uses TRBV4-1 and TRBJ1-4, with 8 bases matching TRBD1. V was pared by 4 bases and J by 0 bases, with 4 bases of the junction left unmatched. CDR1 is MGHRA and CDR2 is YSYEKL in the germline V gene. The length of the CDR3 is 16 residues. CDR3 protein: CASSPGQGATNEKLFF. CDR3 coding DNA: TGCGCCAGCAGCCCAGGACAGGGTGCAACTAATGAAAAACTGTTTTTT.

This clone is a singleton in its sample. The chain uses TRBV5-1 and TRBJ2-7; possibly TRBD1 for D (5 bases). The CDR3 runs to 14 residues. Trimming left V 1 base short and J 7 bases short, with 15 bases between. Germline CDR1 reads SGHRS; CDR2 reads YFSETQ. CDR3 region: CASSLQQGTSEQYF. In nucleotides, the CDR3 is TGCGCCAGCAGCTTGCAGCAGGGTACGAGTGAGCAGTACTTC.

This sequence joins TRBV29-1 and TRBJ1-3, with 12 bases matching TRBD1. V shed 7 bases and J 3 bases; nucleotides not matched to a gene: 10. Germline CDR1 reads SQVTM; CDR2 reads ANQGSEA. CDR3 length: 16 residues. CDR3 in DNA: TGCAGCGCCTACGGGACAGGGGGCGGAGATGGAAACACCATATATTTT. Residues: CSAYGTGGGDGNTIYF.

The rearrangement uses TRBV28 and TRBJ2-7; TRBD1 matches at 9 bases. Germline trimming cut 5 bases from V and 6 bases from J; bases unmatched to any gene: 8. Germline CDR1 and CDR2: MDHEN and SYDVKM. This CDR3 spans 14 amino acids. CDR3 loop: CASSPRDRVSEQYF. In nucleotides, the CDR3 is TGTGCCAGCAGTCCACGGGACAGGGTAAGCGAGCAGTACTTC.

In its sample, this clone was seen a few times. The chain links TRBV4-2 to TRBJ2-2; D is possibly TRBD2 (6 bases). The CDR3 extends over 14 amino acids. CDR1 LGHNA and CDR2 YNFKEQ come from the germline V gene. Trimming stripped 4 bases from V and 3 bases from J, with 9 bases between. The chain's CDR3 is CASSRREYTGELFF. The CDR3, as DNA: TGTGCCAGCAGCCGGCGGGAATACACCGGGGAGCTGTTTTTT.

This clone was seen a handful of times. This chain connects TRBV9 to TRBJ2-3, with D uncertain. CDR1 is SGDLS, CDR2 YYNGEE, per germline. The CDR3 length is 13 residues. The germline V and J ends were trimmed by 1 base and 6 bases, with 9 bases remaining between them. This chain's CDR3 is CASSVSTRDTQYF. CDR3 in DNA: TGTGCCAGCAGCGTAAGTACGAGGGATACGCAGTATTTT.

This chain uses TRBV27 with TRBJ1-1; D is unclear. Germline V gene data show CDR1 as MNHEY and CDR2 as SMNVEV (reference sequence). V lost 5 bases and J lost 1, with 8 bases in between. This CDR3 has 13 amino acids. CDR3 protein: CASSPLRNTEAFF. In DNA form, the CDR3 reads TGTGCCAGCAGTCCCCTAAGGAACACTGAAGCTTTCTTT.

In its sample, this clone was seen a few times. DNA of the CDR3: TGTGCCAGCAGCCAGGCCTTAGTTGGAAACACCATATATTTT. Encoded protein: CASSQALVGNTIYF. The genes are TRBV7-8 and TRBJ1-3, with D uncertain. The CDR3 spans 14 residues. The ends were cut back, 5 bases at V and 3 bases at J, with 11 bases in the middle. Per the germline V gene, CDR1 is SGHVS and CDR2 is FQNEAQ.

A single count supports this clone. The V gene is TRBV11-3, the J gene TRBJ2-5; 8 bases are a match to TRBD1. V gave up 5 bases and J gave up 2 bases; unmatched junction bases: 10. Looked up from germline, CDR1 is SGHNT and CDR2 is YENEEA. The CDR3 is made up of 16 amino acids. The CDR3 region is CASSPPDRAAQETQYF. CDR3 coding DNA: TGTGCCAGCAGCCCCCCGGACAGGGCTGCGCAAGAGACCCAGTACTTC. Drawing the rest from reference TRBV11-3 and TRBJ2-5, the complete variable domain is EAGVVQSPRYKIIEKKQPVAFWCNPISGHNTLYWYLQNLGQGPELLIRYENEEAVDDSQLPKDRFSAERLKGVDSTLKIQPAELGDSAVYLCASSPPDRAAQETQYFGPGTRLLVL.

The CDR3: CASSARGPGELFF. The CDR3 DNA follows: TGTGCCAGCAGTGCTCGAGGACCCGGGGAGCTGTTTTTT. This rearrangement joins TRBV27 to TRBJ2-2, with unresolved D. CDR1 is MNHEY, CDR2 SMNVEV, per germline (reference sequence). The CDR3 runs to 13 residues. Trimming pared 5 bases from V and 6 bases from J, leaving 10 bases between.

The chain uses TRBV4-2 and TRBJ2-1; tentatively, D is TRBD1 or TRBD2 (5 bases each). The germline gives CDR1 LGHNA, CDR2 YNFKEQ. V dropped 4 bases and J dropped 2 bases, with 9 bases sitting between them. This CDR3 contains 14 residues. CDR3 sequence: CASSPRDPYNEQFF. In DNA, the CDR3 is TGTGCCAGCAGCCCCCGGGACCCCTACAATGAGCAGTTCTTC.

The rearrangement joins TRBV10-3 to TRBJ2-7; TRBD1 matches 8 bases. CDR3 length equals 15 residues. V lost 0 bases, J lost 13 bases, and 14 bases stayed unmatched. From germline, CDR1 is ENHRY and CDR2 SYGVKD. CDR3 protein: CAISESAGGFQSVYF. In DNA, the CDR3 is TGTGCCATCAGTGAGTCAGCAGGGGGCTTTCAATCTGTATACTTC.